This T cell receptor beta chain was identified in a study of shared clonotypes between healthy human individuals. Positively selected for CCR7, the CD45RO-negative cells used as naive CD8 cells excluded terminally differentiated effector memory CD45RA+ cells. The CDR3 loop spans 15 amino acids. CDR1 is MNHEY and CDR2 is SMNVEV in the germline V gene (reference sequence). The V end lost 3 bases, the J end lost 2 bases, and 11 bases lay between the germline ends. Sequencing was performed with immunoSEQ multiplex PCR; in TCRdb, only in-frame clones are kept and a portion is missing. Of approximately 720,000 clones in the sample, under 95% were seen once. Study-level points and caveats: The authors expected sequencing depth to affect clonotype sharing among donors.

A word on this clone: What it binds is unknown.

The TCR comes from a man under 40 in good health. Sequenced material: naive CD8+ T cells sorted from blood. The chain combines TRBV27 with TRBJ1-5; D might be TRBD1 (5 bases). The CDR3 spells CASSFSGYGNQPQHF. The CDR3 DNA follows: TGTGCCAGCAGTTTCTCAGGGTACGGCAATCAGCCCCAGCATTTT.